In this sample, the clone carrying this T cell receptor beta chain turned up many times. Its specificity is not known. Germline CDR1 reads MNHEY; CDR2 reads SVGEGT. J gave up 5 bases and V 4 bases, and 3 bases lay outside the gene matches. CDR3 length: 14 amino acids. Newly diagnosed hyperthyroidism patients aged 18 to 65 years had disease lasting under 2 months. Uncontrolled infection, other autoimmune disease, pregnancy or lactation led to exclusion. This entry is derived from a study of T cells in Graves' hyperthyroidism and ophthalmopathy. Study-wide background: Before treatment of any kind, peripheral blood was taken at initial diagnosis.

General study findings and limits: Blood shared most expanded thyroid clonotypes above 0.001.

The TCR beta CDR3 regions underwent amplification using RNA transcripts as the source. Carried out on the TCR CDR3, a first-round RT-PCR used the HTBI primer set. MiXCR was run by TCRdb on the multiplex PCR reads, yielding one entry per CDR3 protein. Altogether hundreds of thousands of distinct CDR3 sequences are present, over 15% being singletons, with the ten largest covering 18%. The receptor's source is a young woman with Graves' hyperthyroidism. The sequenced sample was blood. The chain has TRBV6-2 or TRBV6-3 and TRBJ1-1, with 11 nucleotides matching TRBD1. The chain's CDR3 is CASSWGQGGTEAFF. In nucleotides, the CDR3 is TGTGCCAGCAGTTGGGGACAGGGGGGAACTGAAGCTTTCTTT.